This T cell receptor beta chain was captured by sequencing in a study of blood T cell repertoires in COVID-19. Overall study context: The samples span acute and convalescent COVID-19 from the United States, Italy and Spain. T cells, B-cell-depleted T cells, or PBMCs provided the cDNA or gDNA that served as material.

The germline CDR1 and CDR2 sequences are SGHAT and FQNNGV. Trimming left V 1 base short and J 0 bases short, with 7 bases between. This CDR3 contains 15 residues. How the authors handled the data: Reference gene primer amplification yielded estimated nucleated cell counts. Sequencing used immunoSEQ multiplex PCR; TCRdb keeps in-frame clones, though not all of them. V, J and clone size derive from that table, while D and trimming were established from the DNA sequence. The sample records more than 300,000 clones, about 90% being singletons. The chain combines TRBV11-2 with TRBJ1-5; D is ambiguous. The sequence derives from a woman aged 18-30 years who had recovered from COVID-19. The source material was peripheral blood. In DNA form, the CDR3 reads TGTGCCAGCAGCTTAGCCGGGTATAGCAATCAGCCCCAGCATTTT. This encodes CASSLAGYSNQPQHF. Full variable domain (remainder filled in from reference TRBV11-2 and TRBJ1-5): EAGVAQSPRYKIIEKRQSVAFWCNPISGHATLYWYQQILGQGPKLLIQFQNNGVVDDSQLPKDRFSAERLKGVDSTLKIQPAKLEDSAVYLCASSLAGYSNQPQHFGDGTRLSIL.